Presented here are 32 T cell receptor beta chains from one specimen sequenced in a study of CD8+CD57+ T cells in acquired aplastic anemia. TCR beta VDJ and CDR3 profiling used genomic DNA as template. TCRdb analysed the reads with MiXCR anew, one entry per CDR3 protein. The table shows about 190,000 distinct CDR3 sequences, with approximately 52% occurring only once. Sequencing was carried out using sorted CD4+, CD8+, or CD8+CD57+ T cells (not recorded which) from PBMCs. The receptors were gathered from a human donor in good health, serving as a control.

The chain uses TRBV9 and TRBJ1-4, with a weak D call TRBD1 (6 bases). Trimming cost V 10 bases and J 0 bases, with 25 bases left between them. From germline, CDR1 is SGDLS and CDR2 YYNGEE. The CDR3 sequence is 18 residues long. The CDR3 loop reads CAWRGSADSYATNEKLFF. The CDR3 bases are TGTGCCTGGAGAGGGTCCGCGGACAGTTATGCAACTAATGAAAAACTGTTTTTT.

A single count supports this clonotype. Compared with germline, one end of the junction differs, possibly owing to a read error. J is TRBJ2-1 and V is TRBV5-1; TRBD2 aligns across 10 bases. The CDR3 is made up of 15 amino acids. Germline V gene lookup returns CDR1 SGHRS and CDR2 YFSETQ. The CDR3 here is CASSSGGALGNEQFF. The CDR3, as DNA: TGTGCCAGCAGCAGCGGGGGGGCTCTAGGGAATGAGCAGTTCTTC.

The chain recombines TRBV29-1 with TRBJ2-5; D ambiguous. CDR1 SQVTM and CDR2 ANQGSEA come from the germline V gene. This CDR3 has 14 amino acids. Trimming left V 5 bases short and J 0 bases short, with 13 bases between. The CDR3 nucleotides read TGCAGCGTTCTAAGCTATTTGTACCAAGAGACCCAGTACTTC. Translated: CSVLSYLYQETQYF.

There are a few counts of this clonotype. Possible read error: a much larger clone is one base away. This chain uses TRBV6-1 with TRBJ1-5; D may be TRBD1 (6 bases). Looked up from germline, CDR1 is MNHNS and CDR2 is SASEGT. V lost 11 bases and J lost 0, with 17 bases in between. There are 15 residues in the CDR3. The CDR3 loop is CAGGRQDYSNQPQHF. The CDR3 DNA sequence: TGTGCCGGCGGAAGACAGGACTATAGCAATCAGCCCCAGCATTTT.

The V call is TRBV15, the J call TRBJ1-2; the match to TRBD1 covers 8 bases. Germline lookup yields CDR1 LNHNV and CDR2 YYDKDF (reference sequence). The V and J ends lost 1 base and 7 bases, in that order; junction bases with no gene match: 8. CDR3 length: 15 residues. The CDR3 spells CATSRATGQGGGYTF. CDR3 coding DNA: TGTGCCACCAGCAGAGCAACCGGACAGGGCGGTGGCTACACCTTC.

Only one count was recorded for this clonotype. This chain connects TRBV7-2 to TRBJ1-4, with D unresolved. Per the germline V gene, CDR1 is SGHTA and CDR2 is FQGNSA. The V end was cut by 2 bases, the J end by 6 bases, with 10 bases between. There are 14 residues in the CDR3. CDR3: CASSLNGQYEKLFF. CDR3 sequence (DNA): TGTGCCAGCAGCTTAAACGGGCAGTATGAAAAACTGTTTTTT.

This clonotype has a handful of counts. The chain uses TRBV28 and TRBJ1-2, with 9 positions matching TRBD1. There are 15 residues in the CDR3. Trimming cost V 5 bases and J 3 bases; bases outside gene matches: 7. Germline CDR1 is MDHEN and CDR2 is SYDVKM. CDR3 in DNA: TGTGCCAGCAGTCTCCGGGACAGGGTGGACTATGGCTACACCTTC. Its protein is CASSLRDRVDYGYTF.

The chain joins TRBV5-1 to TRBJ1-2; a possible D gene is TRBD1 (5 bases). From germline, CDR1 is SGHRS and CDR2 YFSETQ. There are 14 residues in the CDR3. The V and J ends lost 0 bases and 6 bases respectively, with 12 bases between them. The CDR3 region has the DNA TGCGCCAGCAGCTTGGCGGGGGGGTACGATGGCTACACCTTC. It specifies CASSLAGGYDGYTF. Based on the CDR3 plus reference TRBV5-1 and TRBJ1-2, the full variable domain is KAGVTQTPRYLIKTRGQQVTLSCSPISGHRSVSWYQQTPGQGLQFLFEYFSETQRNKGNFPGRFSGRQFSNSRSEMNVSTLELGDSALYLCASSLAGGYDGYTFGSGTRLTVV.

This clonotype was detected ten times or more. In nucleotides, the CDR3 is TGTGCCAGCAGCTTCCTAGGGGAAGGTGGAAACACCATATATTTT. It specifies CASSFLGEGGNTIYF. The V call is TRBV7-6, the J call TRBJ1-3; D may be TRBD1 (5 bases). The CDR3 totals 15 residues. The germline V gene has CDR1 SGHVS and CDR2 FNYEAQ. V lost 3 bases and J 3 bases, leaving 12 bases between the germline ends.

This clonotype showed up many times. V is TRBV6-1 and J is TRBJ1-5; the D is unclear. The CDR3 totals 13 residues. The V and J ends lost 5 bases and 0 bases respectively, with 5 bases between them. The germline V gene encodes CDR1 MNHNS and CDR2 SASEGT. The CDR3 spells CASSWNSNQPQHF. In DNA form, the CDR3 reads TGTGCCAGCAGTTGGAATAGCAATCAGCCCCAGCATTTT.

The chain couples TRBV29-1 to TRBJ1-2, with TRBD1 identical over 7 bases. Germline V gives CDR1 SQVTM, CDR2 ANQGSEA. The length of the CDR3 is 14 residues. V trimming: 4 bases; J trimming: 0 bases; junction bases outside the gene matches: 5. The CDR3, as DNA: TGCAGCGTTGCCCGGGACAGATCTAACTATGGCTACACCTTC. Translation: CSVARDRSNYGYTF.

This clonotype has at least ten counts. The J gene is TRBJ1-5, the V gene TRBV7-9; 7 bases fit TRBD1. The J segment lost 2 bases and the V segment lost 4 bases, leaving 8 bases of the junction unmatched. The CDR3 sequence is 16 residues long. From germline, CDR1 is SEHNR and CDR2 FQNEAQ (reference sequence). This CDR3 is CASSSYQGVGNQPQHF. The CDR3, as DNA: TGTGCCAGCAGCTCGTACCAGGGGGTGGGCAATCAGCCCCAGCATTTT.

The chain combines TRBV20-1 with TRBJ2-7; maybe TRBD2 (5 bases). Deletions cut 3 bases from V and 3 bases from J, with 12 bases between. The germline gives CDR1 DFQATT, CDR2 SNEGSKA (reference sequence). The CDR3 runs 13 residues. In DNA, the CDR3 is TGCAGTGCTAGGGCTACGGGAATCTACGAGCAGTACTTC. Translation: CSARATGIYEQYF.

This clonotype occurred a few times. The V call is TRBV6-5, the J call TRBJ2-5; TRBD2 is a possible D gene (7 bases). Trimming pared 2 bases from V and 5 bases from J, leaving 24 bases between. Germline values: CDR1 MNHEY, CDR2 SVGAGI. This CDR3 region has 18 residues. CDR3 sequence reads: CASSYSYRGGGIGETQYF. The CDR3 coding sequence is TGTGCCAGCAGTTACAGCTATAGGGGGGGGGGAATCGGGGAGACCCAGTACTTC.

The chain links TRBV5-1 to TRBJ1-2; 11 nucleotides line up with TRBD1. The length of the CDR3 is 15 residues. Trimming took 4 bases from V and 6 from J; bases not matched to a gene: 8. Germline V gene lookup returns CDR1 SGHRS and CDR2 YFSETQ. The CDR3 nucleotides read TGCGCCAGCAGCAGGGACAGGGGGTTGGTGGATGGCTACACCTTC. Translated: CASSRDRGLVDGYTF. Together with reference TRBV5-1 and TRBJ1-2, the CDR3 gives the full variable domain: KAGVTQTPRYLIKTRGQQVTLSCSPISGHRSVSWYQQTPGQGLQFLFEYFSETQRNKGNFPGRFSGRQFSNSRSEMNVSTLELGDSALYLCASSRDRGLVDGYTFGSGTRLTVV.

The chain couples TRBV12-3 or TRBV12-4 to TRBJ2-2; 8 nucleotides line up with TRBD2. V dropped 4 bases and J dropped 2; count of bases not matched to a gene: 15. This CDR3 has 19 residues. The CDR3 loop reads CASSYGDLGRGANTGELFF. CDR3 DNA sequence: TGTGCCAGCAGTTACGGTGACCTGGGGCGGGGGGCTAACACCGGGGAGCTGTTTTTT.

About this clonotype: The junction shows a germline mismatch at one end, possibly a read error. This chain connects TRBV20-1 to TRBJ2-7; D may be TRBD1 or TRBD2 (5 bases each). CDR3 size: 17 residues. The V gene's germline CDR1 is DFQATT and CDR2 SNEGSKA (reference sequence). CDR3 amino acids: CSARTYMGRDYAGELYF. DNA of the CDR3: TGCAGTGCTAGAACGTACATGGGACGGGATTACGCCGGGGAGCTGTACTTC.

The chain couples TRBV11-2 to TRBJ1-3, with D unclear. CDR1 is SGHAT, CDR2 FQNNGV, per germline. The CDR3 covers 18 residues. The ends were cut back, 6 bases at V and 2 bases at J, with 23 bases in the middle. CDR3 bases: TGTGCCAGCAGTGACCCAGCGGGGTGGACCCATGCTGGAAACACCATATATTTT. Its protein is CASSDPAGWTHAGNTIYF.

V is TRBV15 and J is TRBJ2-7; 11 nucleotides agree with TRBD2. V lost 5 bases and J lost 2; bases outside the gene matches: 5. CDR3 length equals 15 residues. Per the germline V gene, CDR1 is LNHNV and CDR2 is YYDKDF (reference sequence). The CDR3 protein is CATSLLAGGTYEQYF. Written as DNA, the CDR3 is TGTGCCACCAGCCTCCTAGCGGGGGGCACCTACGAGCAGTACTTC.

The chain has TRBV10-3 and TRBJ2-2; 7 bases match TRBD2. V lost 10 bases, J lost 7 bases, and 9 bases stayed unmatched. The germline gives CDR1 ENHRY, CDR2 SYGVKD. The CDR3 length is 13 residues. The DNA of the CDR3 is TGTGCCACATCTAGTGGGGGGGGCGGGGAGCTGTTTTTT. Protein: CATSSGGGGELFF.

A note on this clonotype: At one end the junction does not follow the germline gene, possibly because of a read error. The chain joins TRBV7-8 to TRBJ2-7, with 8 bases identical to TRBD2. Looked up from germline, CDR1 is SGHVS and CDR2 is FQNEAQ. The CDR3 runs 16 residues. The CDR3 loop reads CASSPGAGDGSYEQDF. The CDR3 DNA sequence: TGTGCCAGCAGCCCCGGAGCGGGAGACGGCTCCTACGAGCAGGACTTC.

This clonotype was counted a few times. This chain links TRBV2 with TRBJ2-7, with D possibly matching TRBD1 (6 bases). Germline CDR1 reads SNHLY; CDR2 reads FYNNEI. This CDR3 region has 14 residues. Trimming shortened V by 2 bases and J by 1 base, and 9 bases separated the two germline ends. CDR3 nucleotides: TGTGCCAGCAGTGAAAGCACAGGGTCCTACGAGCAGTACTTC. This translates into CASSESTGSYEQYF.

The rearrangement uses TRBV2 and TRBJ2-1; 7 bases line up with TRBD1. The V segment lost 7 bases and the J segment 1 base; nucleotides outside the gene matches: 7. This CDR3 contains 15 residues. CDR1 and CDR2 from the germline V gene are SNHLY and FYNNEI. The CDR3 DNA is TGTGCCAGCACCCGACAGGGATCTTCCTACAATGAGCAGTTCTTC. Amino acids: CASTRQGSSYNEQFF.

This clonotype has a count of ten or more. V gene TRBV20-1 combines with J gene TRBJ1-2, with D possibly being TRBD1 (6 bases). Trimming removed 5 bases from V and 8 bases from J, with 15 bases in between. This CDR3 contains 12 residues. Germline V gene data show CDR1 as DFQATT and CDR2 as SNEGSKA (reference sequence). CDR3 in DNA: TGCAGTGCTTATAGGGGGATTGGGGGCTACACCTTC. The encoded protein is CSAYRGIGGYTF.

In regard to this clonotype: Here the CDR3 omits its conserved ending phenylalanine or tryptophan, so a read error is the likely source. It is unclear where the CDR3 begins or ends on the DNA, so no DNA is shown, and the CDR3 is as TCRdb lists it. V gene TRBV5-1 combines with J gene TRBJ1-6. Germline assignment: CDR1 SGHRS and CDR2 YFSETQ. The CDR3 sequence runs 14 residues, both termini included. This chain's CDR3 is CASSPSSYNSPPHL.

This clonotype was seen more than once but under ten times. The V and J genes are TRBV2 and TRBJ1-2; no firm D call. V lost 8 bases, J lost 1 base, and 17 bases lay in between. The CDR3 totals 15 residues. Germline V CDR1 and CDR2: SNHLY, FYNNEI. Written as DNA, the CDR3 is TGTGCCAGCCGCCGAGACATTCAGGTTAACTATGGCTACACCTTC. It specifies CASRRDIQVNYGYTF.

The V call is TRBV5-5, the J call TRBJ1-4; TRBD1 matches 10 bases. Germline assignment: CDR1 SGHKS and CDR2 YYEKEE (reference sequence). Losses at the gene ends were 0 bases for V and 7 bases for J; bases not matched to a gene: 15. There are 19 residues in the CDR3. The CDR3, as DNA: TGTGCCAGCAGCTTGGAACGGTCCAGACAGGGGGCCGCAGTTGAAAAACTGTTTTTT. This gives the protein CASSLERSRQGAAVEKLFF. The full variable domain, its missing parts supplied by reference TRBV5-5 and TRBJ1-4, is DAGVTQSPTHLIKTRGQQVTLRCSPISGHKSVSWYQQVLGQGPQFIFQYYEKEERGRGNFPDRFSARQFPNYSSELNVNALLLGDSALYLCASSLERSRQGAAVEKLFFGSGTQLSVL.

This chain connects TRBV9 to TRBJ2-7, with a possible D match to TRBD1 (6 bases). The germline gives CDR1 SGDLS, CDR2 YYNGEE. V was trimmed by 2 bases and J by 2 bases, leaving 11 bases between them. The CDR3 contains 14 residues. The CDR3 nucleotides read TGTGCCAGCAGCGTCTCGACAGGACCCTACGAGCAGTACTTC. Its protein is CASSVSTGPYEQYF.

This rearrangement joins TRBV20-1 to TRBJ2-7, with a weak D call TRBD1 (6 bases). The V end was cut by 1 base, the J end by 7 bases, with 14 bases between. CDR1 and CDR2 (germline): DFQATT, SNEGSKA (reference sequence). The CDR3 is 13 amino acids. Written as DNA, the CDR3 is TGCAGTGCTAGAGCGCGCAACAGGGTTGAGCAGTACTTC. Translated, it gives CSARARNRVEQYF.

The V gene is TRBV19, the J gene TRBJ2-7; D could derive from TRBD1 or TRBD2 (5 bases each). Germline assignment: CDR1 LNHDA and CDR2 SQIVND (reference sequence). This CDR3 is 16 amino acids long. The germline V and J ends were trimmed by 3 bases and 2 bases, with 17 bases remaining between them. CDR3 protein: CASSMAATRGPYEQYF. The CDR3, as DNA: TGTGCCAGTAGTATGGCCGCAACTAGGGGCCCCTACGAGCAGTACTTC.

This chain connects TRBV7-3 to TRBJ2-5; 7 bases are shared with TRBD2. The CDR3 is 14 residues long. CDR1 SGHTA and CDR2 FQGTGA come from the germline V gene. V shed 5 bases and J 3 bases; nucleotides not matched to a gene: 6. CDR3 nucleotides: TGTGCCAGCAGCCTGGGGGGGGGTAAAGAGACCCAGTACTTC. This sequence encodes CASSLGGGKETQYF.

Turning to this clonotype: A read error may be the cause here, since a much bigger clone is one base away. The chain joins TRBV2 to TRBJ2-3; D is unclear. The germline V gene has CDR1 SNHLY and CDR2 FYNNEI. The CDR3 consists of 13 residues. Deletions cut 5 bases from V and 4 bases from J, with 10 bases between. The CDR3 spells CASSCSVADTQYF. CDR3 coding DNA: TGTGCCAGCAGTTGCTCGGTTGCAGATACGCAGTATTTT. The whole variable domain, remainder taken from reference TRBV2 and TRBJ2-3, is EPEVTQTPSHQVTQMGQEVILRCVPISNHLYFYWYRQILGQKVEFLVSFYNNEISEKSEIFDDQFSVERPDGSNFTLKIRSTKLEDSAMYFCASSCSVADTQYFGPGTRLTVL.